The clone carrying this T cell receptor (beta chain) was counted a single time. The data belong to a study of blood T cells in healthy people across ages. Study-level information: In model experiments, template switching was able to capture about one barcoded beta molecule for every two T cells that were present.

The authors ran a second PCR of 7 to 11 cycles using a sample-barcoded 5' primer and a J-beta primer mix. In TCRdb, the 5' RACE reads were re-called with MiXCR into one record per CDR3 protein. Among 1.5 million to 2 million distinct CDR3 sequences, roughly 27% were seen once, and the ten largest hold approximately 7.7%. The trim removed 1 base at V and 4 bases at J, leaving 12 bases unmatched. The germline V gene encodes CDR1 SGHTA and CDR2 FQGNSA. The CDR3 contains 17 residues. The chain carries TRBV7-2 and TRBJ2-5, with TRBD2 matching 7 bases. The source material was blood. The sequence came from a woman aged 25 to 45 in good health. CDR3 amino acids: CASSLEGRLAHTETQYF. Written as DNA, the CDR3 is TGTGCCAGCAGCTTAGAGGGCCGACTAGCCCACACAGAGACCCAGTACTTC.